The entry below describes one TCR beta chain. The entry originates in a study of cytomegalovirus exposure and HLA in healthy donors. Primers for the PCR totalled 60 Vbeta and 13 Jbeta. Measured with immunoSEQ multiplex PCR; TCRdb has only the in-frame clones, and not every one. The table shows 150,000 to 200,000 clones, with more than 70% occurring only once. The germline V gene encodes CDR1 SGHNT and CDR2 YYREEE (reference sequence). Losses at the gene ends were 4 bases for V and 1 base for J; bases not matched to a gene: 5. This CDR3 spans 16 amino acids. V and J are TRBV5-4 and TRBJ2-1, with 10 bases identical to TRBD1. The receptor was derived from a man between 18 and 35 years old in good health and CMV-seropositive. Input material: PBMCs. The CDR3 sequence is CASSPGQGGSYNEQFF. The CDR3 bases are TGTGCCAGCAGCCCTGGACAGGGGGGTTCCTACAATGAGCAGTTCTTC. Combining the CDR3 with reference TRBV5-4 and TRBJ2-1 gives the whole variable domain ETGVTQSPTHLIKTRGQQVTLRCSSQSGHNTVSWYQQALGQGPQFIFQYYREEENGRGNFPPRFSGLQFPNYSSELNVNALELDDSALYLCASSPGQGGSYNEQFFGPGTRLTVL.